Sequencing of this T cell receptor (beta chain) was carried out in a study of human T cells and chemical hapten exposure. MiXCR, applied by TCRdb to the RACE reads, yields one record per CDR3 protein. The table shows tens of thousands of distinct CDR3 sequences, with under 13% occurring only once. This clonotype has a handful of counts. The time point: patch test 1, 2 weeks after DPC sensitization. This sample's treatment: therapeutic diphenylcyclopropenone sensitization with weekly scalp DPC. V was clipped by 0 bases and J by 6 bases, with 12 bases between them. The germline gives CDR1 SGHRS, CDR2 YFSETQ. This CDR3 spans 14 amino acids.

The V and J genes are TRBV5-1 and TRBJ1-1, with a tentative D call TRBD1 (6 bases). Sequencing used whole blood, obtained in connection with sensitization to the hapten diphenylcyclopropenone (DPC). This clonotype originated in a woman aged 45-65 years with alopecia areata. Some clones in this sample may be carry-over from other donors' samples. CDR3 sequence (DNA): TGCGCCAGCAGCTTGGACAGGGTGGGGGCTGAAGCTTTCTTT. Protein: CASSLDRVGAEAFF.